These 15 T cell receptor beta chains share one sample of origin, sequenced in a study of identical twins. Using its own MiXCR run on the 5' RACE reads, TCRdb lists one record per CDR3 protein. The sample has hundreds of thousands of distinct CDR3 sequences, 8.5% to 9.5% seen once. The same specimen was also included in a second study, on yellow fever vaccine responses in identical twins.

Specimen: PBMCs. These TCRs come from a woman aged 18-29 years in good health.

A few counts support this clonotype. The chain uses TRBV30 and TRBJ2-7; D is ambiguous. There are 11 residues in the CDR3. CDR1 and CDR2 from the germline V gene are GTSNPN and SVGIG (reference sequence). V was clipped by 0 bases and J by 5 bases, with 5 bases between them. This CDR3 reads CAWSVVHEQYF. CDR3 coding DNA: TGTGCCTGGAGTGTTGTCCACGAGCAGTACTTC.

V is TRBV12-3 or TRBV12-4 and J is TRBJ2-4; the D gene could be TRBD1 or TRBD2 (5 bases each). Trimming cost V 4 bases and J 1 base, with 26 bases left between them. The length of the CDR3 is 20 residues. The CDR3 is CASSSPPRGVGSIAKNIQYF. The CDR3 region has the DNA TGTGCCAGCAGTTCGCCCCCGAGAGGGGTGGGTAGTATCGCCAAAAACATTCAGTACTTC.

This rearrangement joins TRBV24-1 to TRBJ2-1; perhaps D is TRBD1 or TRBD2 (5 bases each). Germline CDR1 reads KGHDR; CDR2 reads SFDVKD. V was pared by 10 bases and J by 10 bases, with 16 bases between. The CDR3 runs 12 residues. CDR3 amino acids: CATGTETWEQFF. CDR3 DNA: TGTGCCACTGGGACCGAGACTTGGGAGCAGTTCTTC.

This clonotype was observed many times. The rearrangement joins TRBV6-5 to TRBJ2-2; no reliable D call. The CDR3 has 12 residues. Germline CDR1 and CDR2: MNHEY and SVGAGI. The germline V and J ends were trimmed by 5 bases and 8 bases, with 9 bases remaining between them. CDR3 in amino acids: CASSPAMGELFF. CDR3 in DNA: TGTGCCAGCAGTCCTGCCATGGGGGAGCTGTTTTTT.

The table lists this clonotype with a few counts. CDR3 in amino acids: CATRLAGNNEQFF. The CDR3 coding sequence is TGTGCCACCAGACTAGCGGGAAACAATGAGCAGTTCTTC. V usage is TRBV2 and J usage is TRBJ2-1, with TRBD2 matching 11 bases. CDR1 and CDR2 (germline): SNHLY, FYNNEI. Trimming took 10 bases from V and 5 from J; bases not matched to a gene: 4. The CDR3 runs to 13 residues. Drawing the rest from reference TRBV2 and TRBJ2-1, the complete variable domain is EPEVTQTPSHQVTQMGQEVILRCVPISNHLYFYWYRQILGQKVEFLVSFYNNEISEKSEIFDDQFSVERPDGSNFTLKIRSTKLEDSAMYFCATRLAGNNEQFFGPGTRLTVL.

The rearrangement links TRBV18 to TRBJ2-5; D is undetermined. Germline V lookup: CDR1 KGHSH, CDR2 LQKENI. The CDR3 sequence is 12 residues long. The V end was cut by 1 base, the J end by 2 bases, with 2 bases between. Written as DNA, the CDR3 is TGTGCCAGCTCACCACGGCAAGAGACCCAGTACTTC. Amino acid sequence: CASSPRQETQYF.

This clonotype has more than one count but fewer than ten. V gene TRBV4-3 combines with J gene TRBJ2-5, with D possibly matching TRBD1 (5 bases). Looked up from germline, CDR1 is LGHNA and CDR2 is YSLEER. The CDR3 has 16 amino acids. V lost 0 bases, J lost 3 bases, and 14 bases lay in between. The DNA for the CDR3 is TGCGCCAGCAGCCAAGATCTTGGGCAGGGCGAAGAGACCCAGTACTTC. Translated: CASSQDLGQGEETQYF.

The chain is built from TRBV10-3 and TRBJ2-5; 9 bases line up with TRBD1. The CDR3 length is 14 residues. In germline, CDR1 is ENHRY, CDR2 SYGVKD. V dropped 5 bases and J dropped 5; count of bases not matched to a gene: 6. The CDR3 is CAISSNRGRETQYF. The CDR3 nucleotides read TGTGCCATCAGTAGTAACAGGGGGCGGGAGACCCAGTACTTC.

The table lists this clonotype with a few counts. The rearrangement links TRBV27 to TRBJ2-5, with D perhaps matching TRBD1 (5 bases). This CDR3 is built from 13 residues. Germline lookup yields CDR1 MNHEY and CDR2 SMNVEV (reference sequence). V lost 5 bases and J 0 bases, leaving 7 bases between the germline ends. CDR3 DNA: TGTGCCAGCAGTGGGGCTAACCAAGAGACCCAGTACTTC. Translation gives CASSGANQETQYF.

This clonotype turned up a few times. The chain is built from TRBV20-1 and TRBJ2-1, with TRBD2 matching over 9 bases. The V and J ends lost 0 bases and 5 bases, in that order; junction bases with no gene match: 5. Germline lookup yields CDR1 DFQATT and CDR2 SNEGSKA (reference sequence). The CDR3 is 15 residues long. CDR3 sequence (DNA): TGCAGTGCTAGAGACCTCAGGACTAGCGACAATGAGCAGTTCTTC. It codes for CSARDLRTSDNEQFF.

The rearrangement uses TRBV20-1 and TRBJ2-3, with TRBD2 matching over 14 bases. V dropped 4 bases and J dropped 4; count of bases not matched to a gene: 4. CDR3 length: 15 amino acids. The V gene's germline CDR1 is DFQATT and CDR2 SNEGSKA (reference sequence). CDR3: CSATGTSGSPDTQYF. DNA of the CDR3: TGCAGTGCTACTGGGACTAGCGGGAGCCCAGATACGCAGTATTTT.

At least ten counts were recorded for this clonotype. The chain links TRBV3-1 to TRBJ2-7; D perhaps matches TRBD2 (5 bases). Trimming pared 4 bases from V and 7 bases from J, leaving 17 bases between. Germline V CDR1 and CDR2: LGHDT, YNNKEL (reference sequence). The CDR3 length is 14 residues. CDR3 sequence (DNA): TGTGCCAGCAGCCCAGCGTCACCTACGGGGGAGCAGTACTTC. The encoded protein is CASSPASPTGEQYF.

This sequence joins TRBV7-2 and TRBJ2-3; D remains ambiguous. This CDR3 has 15 residues. The germline gives CDR1 SGHTA, CDR2 FQGNSA. With 1 base removed from V and 0 bases from J, the gap between germline ends came to 8 bases. The CDR3 spells CASSLVSLSTDTQYF. CDR3 sequence (DNA): TGTGCCAGCAGCTTAGTCAGCCTTAGCACAGATACGCAGTATTTT.

The chain has TRBV5-5 and TRBJ2-7, with a weak D call TRBD1 (5 bases). V dropped 3 bases and J dropped 6 bases, with 13 bases sitting between them. The CDR3 is 13 residues long. Germline V gene data show CDR1 as SGHKS and CDR2 as YYEKEE (reference sequence). CDR3 DNA: TGTGCCAGCAGCTCGGCACAGGATTTCGAGCAGTACTTC. Residues: CASSSAQDFEQYF.

This clonotype was detected only a few times. The chain recombines TRBV28 with TRBJ2-1; 9 bases match TRBD2. In germline, CDR1 is MDHEN, CDR2 SYDVKM. This CDR3 is 17 amino acids long. The junction had 7 bases not matched to a gene; V was cut back by 2 bases and J by 2 bases. Here the CDR3 DNA reads TGTGCCAGCAGTTTAAGGGGCAGACTAGCGGCCTACAATGAGCAGTTCTTC. This translates into CASSLRGRLAAYNEQFF.